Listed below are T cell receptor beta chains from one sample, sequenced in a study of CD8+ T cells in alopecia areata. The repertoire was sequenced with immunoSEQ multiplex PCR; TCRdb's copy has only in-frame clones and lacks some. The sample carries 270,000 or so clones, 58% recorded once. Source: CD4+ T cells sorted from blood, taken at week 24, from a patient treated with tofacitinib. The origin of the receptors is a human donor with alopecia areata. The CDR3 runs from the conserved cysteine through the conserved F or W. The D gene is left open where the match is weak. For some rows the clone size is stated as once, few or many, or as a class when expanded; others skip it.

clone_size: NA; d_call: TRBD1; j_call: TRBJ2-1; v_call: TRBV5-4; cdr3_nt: TGTGCCAGCAGCTCTTATTACGGGACAGGGAGGAATGAGCAGTTCTTC; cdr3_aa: CASSSYYGTGRNEQFF
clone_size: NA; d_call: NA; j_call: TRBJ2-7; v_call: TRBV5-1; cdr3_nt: TGCGCCAGCAGCTTAACAGTCCTTCCCTCCTACGAGCAGTACTTC; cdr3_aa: CASSLTVLPSYEQYF
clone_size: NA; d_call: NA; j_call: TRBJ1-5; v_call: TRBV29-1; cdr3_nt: TGCAGCGTTGAGCACGGCGCCGGTCAGCCCCAGCATTTT; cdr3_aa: CSVEHGAGQPQHF
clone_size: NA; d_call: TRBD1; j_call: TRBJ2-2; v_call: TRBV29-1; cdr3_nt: TGCAGCGTGGGACAGGCGAACACCGGGGAGCTGTTTTTT; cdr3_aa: CSVGQANTGELFF
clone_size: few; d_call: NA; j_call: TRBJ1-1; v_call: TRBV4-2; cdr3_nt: TGTGCCAGCAGCCAAGATAAGCGGAACACTGAAGCTTTCTTT; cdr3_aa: CASSQDKRNTEAFF
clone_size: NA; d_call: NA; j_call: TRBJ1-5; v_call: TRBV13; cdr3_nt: TGTGCCAGCAGCTTAAGGGAGACAAATAATCAGCCCCAGCATTTT; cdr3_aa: CASSLRETNNQPQHF
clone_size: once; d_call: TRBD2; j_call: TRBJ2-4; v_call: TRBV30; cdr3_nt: TGTGCCTGGAGTGCCCTAGCGGGGGGGCCGGGAGCCAAAAACATTCAGTACTTC; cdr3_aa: CAWSALAGGPGAKNIQYF
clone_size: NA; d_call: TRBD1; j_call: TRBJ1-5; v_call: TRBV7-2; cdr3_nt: TGTGCCAGCAGTAGTGGGACAGGGGTCGGGGGGCCCCAGCATTTT; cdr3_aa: CASSSGTGVGGPQHF
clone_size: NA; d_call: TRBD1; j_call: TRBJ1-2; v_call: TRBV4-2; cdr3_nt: TGTGCCAGCAGCCAAAATCCTCCCGGGACAGGGGGCGCGGACTATGGCTACACCTTC; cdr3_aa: CASSQNPPGTGGADYGYTF
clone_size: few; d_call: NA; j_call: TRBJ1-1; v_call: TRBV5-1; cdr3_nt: TGCGCCAGCAGCGAGGGGAACACTGAAGCTTTCTTT; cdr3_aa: CASSEGNTEAFF
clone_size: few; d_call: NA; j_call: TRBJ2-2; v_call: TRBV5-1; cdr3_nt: TGCGCCAGCAGTGAAGGGTCGGGTCGCGCCGGGGAGCTGTTTTTT; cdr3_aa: CASSEGSGRAGELFF
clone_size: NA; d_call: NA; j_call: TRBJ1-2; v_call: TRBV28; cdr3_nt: TGTGCCAGCGTCCTTGATAGAGGGCAGGGCTACACCTTC; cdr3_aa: CASVLDRGQGYTF
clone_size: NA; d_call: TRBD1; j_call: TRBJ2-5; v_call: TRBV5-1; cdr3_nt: TGCGCCAGCGTCCCCGGGACAGGGTATGAGACCCAGTACTTC; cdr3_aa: CASVPGTGYETQYF
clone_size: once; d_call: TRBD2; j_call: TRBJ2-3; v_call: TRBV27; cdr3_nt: TGTGCCAGCAGTTGGTGGCGGGGGGGTGGCACAGATACGCAGTATTTT; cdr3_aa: CASSWWRGGGTDTQYF
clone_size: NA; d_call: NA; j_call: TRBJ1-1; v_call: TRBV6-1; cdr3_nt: TGTGCCAGCAGTGTACAGGGCTACACTGAAGCTTTCTTT; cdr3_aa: CASSVQGYTEAFF
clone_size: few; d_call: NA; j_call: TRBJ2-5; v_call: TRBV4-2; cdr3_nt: TGTGCCAGCAGCCAAGAACGAGAGACCCAGTACTTC; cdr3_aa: CASSQERETQYF
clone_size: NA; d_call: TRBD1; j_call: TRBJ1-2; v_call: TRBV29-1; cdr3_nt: TGCAGCGGGACAGGGGATGGCTACACCTTC; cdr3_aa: CSGTGDGYTF
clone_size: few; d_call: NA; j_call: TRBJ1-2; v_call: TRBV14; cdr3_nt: TGTGCCAGCAGCCGCCGGGCCTACGATGGCTACACCTTC; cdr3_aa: CASSRRAYDGYTF
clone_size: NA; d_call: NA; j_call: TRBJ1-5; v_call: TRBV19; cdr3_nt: TGTGCCAGTGCGACAGAGCTTAATCAGCCCCAGCATTTT; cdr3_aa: CASATELNQPQHF
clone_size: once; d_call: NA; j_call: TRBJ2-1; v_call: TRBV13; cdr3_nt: TGTGCCAGCAGCCCCCGCGGGTGGCGCGCGAACTACAATGAGCAGTTCTTC; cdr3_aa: CASSPRGWRANYNEQFF
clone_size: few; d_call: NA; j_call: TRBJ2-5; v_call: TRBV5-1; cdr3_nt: TGCGCCAGCAGCTTGGGGACCCTCCAAGAGACCCAGTACTTC; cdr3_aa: CASSLGTLQETQYF
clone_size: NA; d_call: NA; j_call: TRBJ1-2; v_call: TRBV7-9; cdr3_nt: TGTGCCAGCAGCTTGGACAGCTCAGTCTATGGCTACACCTTC; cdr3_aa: CASSLDSSVYGYTF
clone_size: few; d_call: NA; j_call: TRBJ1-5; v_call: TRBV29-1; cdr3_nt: TGCAGCGTTGCTGGGGGCAGCAATCAGCCCCAGCATTTT; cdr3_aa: CSVAGGSNQPQHF
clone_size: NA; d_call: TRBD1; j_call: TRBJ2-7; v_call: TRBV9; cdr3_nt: TGTGCCAGCAGCGCGACAGGGGTGGCATACGAGCAGTACTTC; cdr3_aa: CASSATGVAYEQYF
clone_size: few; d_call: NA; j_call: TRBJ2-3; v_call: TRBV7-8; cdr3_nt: TGTGCCAGCAGCTTATTAAGAACCACAGATACGCAGTATTTT; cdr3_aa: CASSLLRTTDTQYF
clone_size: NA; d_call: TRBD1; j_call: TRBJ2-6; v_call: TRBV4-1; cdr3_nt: TGCGCCAGCAGCCAGAGTGGGGGCAGGGGGATAGGCTCTGGGGCCAACGTCCTGACTTTC; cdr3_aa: CASSQSGGRGIGSGANVLTF
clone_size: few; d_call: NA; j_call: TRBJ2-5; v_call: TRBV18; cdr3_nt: TGTGCCAGCTCACCACTAGGGTTGGAGACCCAGTACTTC; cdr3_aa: CASSPLGLETQYF
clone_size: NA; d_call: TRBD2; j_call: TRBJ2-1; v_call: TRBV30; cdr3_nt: TGTGCCTGGAGTAAGACTAGCGGGGCCTACAATGAGCAGTTCTTC; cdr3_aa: CAWSKTSGAYNEQFF
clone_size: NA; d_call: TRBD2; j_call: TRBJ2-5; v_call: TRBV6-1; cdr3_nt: TGTGCCAGCAGTGATAGCGGGACCAATCCAGCGGAGACCCAGTACTTC; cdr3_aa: CASSDSGTNPAETQYF
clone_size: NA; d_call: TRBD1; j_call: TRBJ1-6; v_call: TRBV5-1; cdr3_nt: TGCGCCAGCAGCGAGGGACAGGGGGCTTCTTCACCCCTCCACTTT; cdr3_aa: CASSEGQGASSPLHF
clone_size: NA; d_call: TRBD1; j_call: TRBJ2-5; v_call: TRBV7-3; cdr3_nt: TGTGCCAGCGCGACAGGGTTATCAGAGACCCAGTACTTC; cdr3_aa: CASATGLSETQYF
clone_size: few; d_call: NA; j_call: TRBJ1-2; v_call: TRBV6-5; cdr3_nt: TGTGCCAGCAGGCGAACGGTCGGTACTAACTATGGCTACACCTTC; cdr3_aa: CASRRTVGTNYGYTF
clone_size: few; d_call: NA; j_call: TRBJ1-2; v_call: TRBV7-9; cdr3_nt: TGTGCCAGCAGCGACTTAGCCCTAGGAGATGGCTACACCTTC; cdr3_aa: CASSDLALGDGYTF
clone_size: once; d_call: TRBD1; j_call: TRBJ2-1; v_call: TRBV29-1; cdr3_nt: TGCAGCGCCACAGGGGAATACAATGAGCAGTTCTTC; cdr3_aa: CSATGEYNEQFF
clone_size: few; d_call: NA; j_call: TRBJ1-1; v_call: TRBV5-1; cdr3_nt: TGCGCCAGCAGCCCCGGGGGACAGAACACTGAAGCTTTCTTT; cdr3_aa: CASSPGGQNTEAFF
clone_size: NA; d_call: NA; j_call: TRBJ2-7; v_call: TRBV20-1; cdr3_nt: TGCAGTGGGGGGGTATCCTACGAGCAGTACTTC; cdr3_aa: CSGGVSYEQYF
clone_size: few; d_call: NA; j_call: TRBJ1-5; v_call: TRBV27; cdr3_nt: TGTGCCAGCAGTTTCTTGGCAGGGATATATAGCAATCAGCCCCAGCATTTT; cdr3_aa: CASSFLAGIYSNQPQHF
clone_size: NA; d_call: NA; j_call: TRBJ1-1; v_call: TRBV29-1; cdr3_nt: TGCAGCGTTGAAGGATTACAGCTCCCTAGGGGGATGGCTTTCTTT; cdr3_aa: CSVEGLQLPRGMAFF
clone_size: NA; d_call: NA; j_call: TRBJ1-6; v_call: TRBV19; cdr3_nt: TGTGCCAGTAGCGCGGGCGGACAGTATAATTCACCCCTCCACTTT; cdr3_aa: CASSAGGQYNSPLHF
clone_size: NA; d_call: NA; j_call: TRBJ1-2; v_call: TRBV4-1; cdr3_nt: TGCGCCAGCAGCCAGGGGCAGGGGTGGGGCTACACCTTC; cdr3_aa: CASSQGQGWGYTF
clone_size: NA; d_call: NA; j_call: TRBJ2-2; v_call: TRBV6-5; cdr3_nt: TGTGCCAGCAGTTACCCCCCCGCCGGGGAGCTGTTTTTT; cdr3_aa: CASSYPPAGELFF
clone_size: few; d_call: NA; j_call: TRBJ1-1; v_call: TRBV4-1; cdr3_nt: TGCGCCAGCAGCCGTCAGGGACACCTGAACACTGAAGCTTTCTTT; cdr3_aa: CASSRQGHLNTEAFF
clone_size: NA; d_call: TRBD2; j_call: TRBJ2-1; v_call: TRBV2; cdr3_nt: TGTGCCAGTACAGTAGCGGGCCAAACCTTCTACAATGAGCAGTTCTTC; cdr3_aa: CASTVAGQTFYNEQFF
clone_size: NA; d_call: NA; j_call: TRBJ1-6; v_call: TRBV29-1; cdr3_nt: TGCAGCGGTACGGACAGTTTAGGCTCACCCCTCCACTTT; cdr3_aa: CSGTDSLGSPLHF
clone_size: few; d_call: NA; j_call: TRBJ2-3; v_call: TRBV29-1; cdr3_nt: TGCAGCGTCGACCCCACAGATACGCAGTATTTT; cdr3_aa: CSVDPTDTQYF
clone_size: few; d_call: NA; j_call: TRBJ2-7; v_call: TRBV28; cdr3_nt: TGTGCCAGCAGTTTATGGGGGCTCGGGAACGAGCAGTACTTC; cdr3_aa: CASSLWGLGNEQYF